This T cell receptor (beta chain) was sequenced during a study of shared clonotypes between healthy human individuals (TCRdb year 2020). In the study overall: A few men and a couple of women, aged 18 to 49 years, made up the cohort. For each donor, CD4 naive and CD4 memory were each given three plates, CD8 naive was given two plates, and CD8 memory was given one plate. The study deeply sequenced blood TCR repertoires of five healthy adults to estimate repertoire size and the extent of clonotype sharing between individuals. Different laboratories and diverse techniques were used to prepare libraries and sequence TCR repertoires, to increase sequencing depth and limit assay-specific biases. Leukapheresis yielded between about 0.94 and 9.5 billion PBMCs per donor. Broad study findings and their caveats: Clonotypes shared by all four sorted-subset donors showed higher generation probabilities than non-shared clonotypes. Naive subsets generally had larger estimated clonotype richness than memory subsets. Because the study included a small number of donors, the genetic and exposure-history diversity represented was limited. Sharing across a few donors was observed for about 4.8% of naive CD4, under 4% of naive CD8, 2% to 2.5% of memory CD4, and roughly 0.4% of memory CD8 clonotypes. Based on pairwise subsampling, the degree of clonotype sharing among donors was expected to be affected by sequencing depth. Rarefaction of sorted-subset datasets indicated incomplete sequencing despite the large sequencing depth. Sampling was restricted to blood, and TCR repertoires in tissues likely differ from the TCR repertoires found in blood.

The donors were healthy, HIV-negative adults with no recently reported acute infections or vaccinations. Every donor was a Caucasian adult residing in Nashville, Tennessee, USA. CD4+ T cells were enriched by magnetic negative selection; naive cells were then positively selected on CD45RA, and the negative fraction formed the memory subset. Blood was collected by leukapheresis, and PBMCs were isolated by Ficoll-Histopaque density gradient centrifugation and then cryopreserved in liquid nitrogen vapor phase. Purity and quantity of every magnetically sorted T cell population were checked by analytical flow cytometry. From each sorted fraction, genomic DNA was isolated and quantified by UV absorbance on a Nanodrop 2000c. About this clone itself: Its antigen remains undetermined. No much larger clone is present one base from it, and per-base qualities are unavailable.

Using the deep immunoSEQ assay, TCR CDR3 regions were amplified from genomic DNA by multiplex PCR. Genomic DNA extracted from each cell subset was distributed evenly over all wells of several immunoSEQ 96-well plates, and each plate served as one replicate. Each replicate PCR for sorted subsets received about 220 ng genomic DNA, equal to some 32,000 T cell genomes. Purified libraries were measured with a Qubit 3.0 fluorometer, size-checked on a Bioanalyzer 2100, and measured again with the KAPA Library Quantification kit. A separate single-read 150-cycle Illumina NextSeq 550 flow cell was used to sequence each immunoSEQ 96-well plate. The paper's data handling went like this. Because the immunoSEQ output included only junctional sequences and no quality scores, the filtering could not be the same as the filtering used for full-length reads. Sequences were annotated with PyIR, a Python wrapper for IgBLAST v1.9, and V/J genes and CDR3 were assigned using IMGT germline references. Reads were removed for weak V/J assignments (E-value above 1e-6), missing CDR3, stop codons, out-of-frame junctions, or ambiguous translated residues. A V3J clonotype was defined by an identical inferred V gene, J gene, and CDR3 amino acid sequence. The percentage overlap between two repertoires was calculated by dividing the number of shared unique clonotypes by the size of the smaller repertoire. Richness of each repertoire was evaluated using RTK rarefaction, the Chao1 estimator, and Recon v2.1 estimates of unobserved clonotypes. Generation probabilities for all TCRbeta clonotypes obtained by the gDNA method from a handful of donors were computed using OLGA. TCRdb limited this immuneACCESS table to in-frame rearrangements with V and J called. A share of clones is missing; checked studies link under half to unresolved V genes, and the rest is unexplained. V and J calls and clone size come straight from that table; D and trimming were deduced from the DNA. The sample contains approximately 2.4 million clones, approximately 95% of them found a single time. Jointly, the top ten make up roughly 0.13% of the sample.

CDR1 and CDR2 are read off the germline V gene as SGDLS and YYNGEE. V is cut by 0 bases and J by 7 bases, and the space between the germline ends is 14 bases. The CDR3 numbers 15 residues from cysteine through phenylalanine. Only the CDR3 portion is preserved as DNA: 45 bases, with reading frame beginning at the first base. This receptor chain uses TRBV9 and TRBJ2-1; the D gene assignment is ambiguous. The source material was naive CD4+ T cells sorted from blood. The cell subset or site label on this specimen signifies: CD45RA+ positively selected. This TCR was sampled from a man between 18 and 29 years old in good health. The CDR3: CASSVVEGFTNEQFF. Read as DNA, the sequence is TGTGCCAGCAGCGTAGTGGAAGGGTTTACTAATGAGCAGTTCTTC.